One sample yielded the 15 T cell receptor beta chains listed below, sequenced in a study of T-cell reconstitution after alpha-beta-depleted transplantation in children (dated by TCRdb to the mid-2010s). The library was built by means of PCR. The data were produced on an Illumina HiSeq 2500. To normalize quantification of the TCRbeta repertoire, the TCR libraries were built with molecular barcoding that relied on unique molecular identifiers. The raw public data were reprocessed by TCRdb itself: fastp quality trimming at Q25, MiXCR clonotype calling, in-frame beta chains only. Each record represents a unique CDR3 protein, reported with the most common genes and DNA among its rows. The sample table holds around 500,000 distinct CDR3 sequences, of which around 23% were seen once. The ten largest make up over 12% of the sample. What this sample's treatment or condition label stands for: allogeneic hematopoietic cell transplantation with graft depleted of TCRalphabeta T cells and CD19 B cells.

The sequenced sample was PBMCs, mostly from graft donor cells, obtained 360 days after TCRalphabeta/CD19-depleted stem cell transplant. The receptors come from a boy under two years old who had a stem cell transplant for acute myeloid leukemia, so the T cells may come from the graft donor.

This clonotype was recorded at least ten times. V is TRBV5-6 and J is TRBJ2-1; D is tentatively TRBD1 or TRBD2 (5 bases each). The CDR3 is 13 residues long. CDR1 is SGHDT and CDR2 is YYEEEE in the germline V gene. V was clipped by 2 bases and J by 6 bases, with 9 bases between them. In nucleotides, the CDR3 is TGTGCCAGCAGCTTCGGGGCCCCCAATGAGCAGTTCTTC. Protein product: CASSFGAPNEQFF.

CDR3 DNA: TGCAGTGCTAGGGTAGACAGGGGGCCAATTAACTATGGCTACACCTTC. Residues: CSARVDRGPINYGYTF. The chain couples TRBV20-1 to TRBJ1-2, with 10 bases fitting TRBD1. The CDR3 is 16 residues long. Germline CDR1 reads DFQATT; CDR2 reads SNEGSKA (reference sequence). J lost 1 base, V lost 3 bases, and 8 bases had no gene match.

V gene TRBV12-3 or TRBV12-4 combines with J gene TRBJ2-1; tentative D call: TRBD2 (6 bases). CDR3 size: 15 residues. The V end was cut by 8 bases, the J end by 0 bases, with 14 bases between. CDR3 bases: TGTGCCAGCGCCCCTAGCGAGAGCTCCTACAATGAGCAGTTCTTC. Protein: CASAPSESSYNEQFF.

This clonotype was counted only a few times. The gene calls are TRBV20-1 and TRBJ2-1; D possibly corresponds to TRBD2 (7 bases). Deletions cut 1 base from V and 6 bases from J, with 16 bases between. The CDR3 runs 15 residues. The V gene's germline CDR1 is DFQATT and CDR2 SNEGSKA (reference sequence). CDR3 region: CSARASRGQPNEQFF. In DNA form, the CDR3 reads TGCAGTGCTAGAGCCTCGCGGGGGCAACCCAATGAGCAGTTCTTC.

The chain carries TRBV7-2 and TRBJ2-2, with 9 bases fitting TRBD2. V dropped 5 bases and J dropped 4; count of bases not matched to a gene: 8. The CDR3 covers 16 residues. Germline assignment: CDR1 SGHTA and CDR2 FQGNSA. The CDR3 protein is CASSRRASGVTGELFF. The CDR3 bases are TGTGCCAGCAGCCGCCGGGCTAGCGGGGTCACCGGGGAGCTGTTTTTT. The full variable domain, its missing parts supplied by reference TRBV7-2 and TRBJ2-2, is GAGVSQSPSNKVTEKGKDVELRCDPISGHTALYWYRQSLGQGLEFLIYFQGNSAPDKSGLPSDRFSAERTGGSVSTLTIQRTQQEDSAVYLCASSRRASGVTGELFFGEGSRLTVL.

This clonotype was observed at least ten times. Here the CDR3 DNA reads TGCAGTGCCGGGGGGGCCCGCATTCAGTACTTC. Amino acids: CSAGGARIQYF. This rearrangement joins TRBV20-1 to TRBJ2-4, with 8 bases fitting TRBD2. The CDR3 consists of 11 residues. V dropped 6 bases and J dropped 9; count of bases not matched to a gene: 4. CDR1 is DFQATT, CDR2 SNEGSKA, per germline (reference sequence).

The rearrangement links TRBV10-3 to TRBJ1-6, with 10 bases identical to TRBD1. V was clipped by 2 bases and J by 13 bases; unmatched bases: 8. The CDR3 spans 15 residues. Per germline, CDR1 ENHRY and CDR2 SYGVKD. The CDR3: CAISETVTGGWPLHF. DNA for the CDR3: TGTGCCATCAGTGAGACAGTGACAGGGGGCTGGCCCCTCCACTTT.

V is TRBV12-3 or TRBV12-4 and J is TRBJ2-3, with a tentative D call TRBD1 (6 bases). V gave up 6 bases and J gave up 2 bases, with 18 bases separating them. The CDR3 is 16 residues long. CDR3 nucleotide sequence: TGTGCCAGCAGCCGCCTACAGGGTTCAGTCACAGATACGCAGTATTTT. Encoded protein: CASSRLQGSVTDTQYF.

This clonotype occurred a few times. The chain couples TRBV6-1 to TRBJ1-4; 8 nucleotides line up with TRBD1. Germline CDR1 and CDR2: MNHNS and SASEGT. V lost 6 bases, J lost 3 bases, and 6 bases stayed unmatched. The CDR3 covers 15 residues. CDR3 amino acids: CASRTTGGPNEKLFF. DNA for the CDR3: TGTGCCAGCAGGACCACAGGGGGTCCTAATGAAAAACTGTTTTTT.

This clonotype was seen repeatedly, ten times or more. The V gene is TRBV20-1, the J gene TRBJ2-5, with D unresolved. This CDR3 has 14 residues. The V gene lost 5 bases and the J gene lost 2 bases, with 15 bases spanning the gap. In germline, CDR1 is DFQATT, CDR2 SNEGSKA (reference sequence). CDR3 sequence (DNA): TGCAGTGCTCCGAACGAGACTCCTCAAGAGACCCAGTACTTC. Protein: CSAPNETPQETQYF.

This clonotype was detected a few times. The chain combines TRBV29-1 with TRBJ1-2, with D uncertain. The CDR3 has 12 residues. V was trimmed by 4 bases and J by 2 bases, leaving 8 bases between them. Looked up from germline, CDR1 is SQVTM and CDR2 is ANQGSEA. The CDR3 DNA follows: TGCAGCGTTGCCCCTGTAAACTATGGCTACACCTTC. Protein sequence: CSVAPVNYGYTF.

In its sample, this clonotype was seen a few times. V gene TRBV18 combines with J gene TRBJ2-3, with D maybe TRBD1 (6 bases). The germline V gene encodes CDR1 KGHSH and CDR2 LQKENI. CDR3 length equals 18 residues. V lost 4 bases to trimming and J lost 0 bases, with 20 bases between them. The CDR3 loop reads CASSRNSWDTLSTDTQYF. CDR3 DNA sequence: TGTGCCAGCTCACGCAATTCTTGGGACACCCTTAGCACAGATACGCAGTATTTT.

In this sample, this clonotype turned up a few times. The V and J genes are TRBV24-1 and TRBJ2-1; perhaps TRBD2 as D (6 bases). CDR1 KGHDR and CDR2 SFDVKD come from the germline V gene. This CDR3 comprises 16 residues. Trimming removed 4 bases at V and 3 bases at J, with 15 bases between. CDR3 in amino acids: CATSDPGLRDYNEQFF. The CDR3 DNA reads as TGTGCCACCAGTGACCCGGGACTCCGAGACTACAATGAGCAGTTCTTC.

The chain couples TRBV4-3 to TRBJ2-5, with D possibly TRBD2 on 5 matching bases. The CDR3 has 14 amino acids. Per germline, CDR1 LGHNA and CDR2 YSLEER. With 4 bases removed from V and 5 bases from J, the gap between germline ends came to 14 bases. CDR3: CASSRSAAGETQYF. DNA of the CDR3: TGCGCCAGCAGCCGATCAGCGGCCGGGGAGACCCAGTACTTC.

V gene TRBV6-5 combines with J gene TRBJ2-1; TRBD1 aligns across 7 bases. V gave up 4 bases and J gave up 6 bases; unmatched junction bases: 9. Germline V gene lookup returns CDR1 MNHEY and CDR2 SVGAGI. The CDR3 runs to 15 residues. The CDR3 protein is CASSLGTEVRNEQFF. Here the CDR3 DNA reads TGTGCCAGCAGTTTGGGGACAGAGGTACGCAATGAGCAGTTCTTC.